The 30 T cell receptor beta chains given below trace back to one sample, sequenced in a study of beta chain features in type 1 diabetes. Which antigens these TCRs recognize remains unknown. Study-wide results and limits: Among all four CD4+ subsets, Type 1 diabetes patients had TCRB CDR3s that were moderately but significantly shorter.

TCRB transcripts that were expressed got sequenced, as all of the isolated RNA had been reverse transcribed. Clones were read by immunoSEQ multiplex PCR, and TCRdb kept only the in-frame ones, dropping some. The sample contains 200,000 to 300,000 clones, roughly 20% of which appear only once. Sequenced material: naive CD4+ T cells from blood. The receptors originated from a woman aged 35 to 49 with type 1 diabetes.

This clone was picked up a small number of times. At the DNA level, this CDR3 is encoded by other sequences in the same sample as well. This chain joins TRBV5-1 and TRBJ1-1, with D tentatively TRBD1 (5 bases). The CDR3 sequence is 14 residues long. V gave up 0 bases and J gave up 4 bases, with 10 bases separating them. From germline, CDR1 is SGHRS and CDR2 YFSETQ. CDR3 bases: TGCGCCAGCAGCTTGGCCGGGGGAGGCACTGAAGCTTTCTTT. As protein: CASSLAGGGTEAFF.

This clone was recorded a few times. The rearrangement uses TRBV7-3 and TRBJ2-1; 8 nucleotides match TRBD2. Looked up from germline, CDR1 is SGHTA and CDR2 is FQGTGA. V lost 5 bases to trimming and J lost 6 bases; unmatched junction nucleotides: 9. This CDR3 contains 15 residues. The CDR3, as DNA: TGTGCCAGCAGCCTAGGACTAAGCGGGGGCAATGAGCAGTTCTTC. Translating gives CASSLGLSGGNEQFF.

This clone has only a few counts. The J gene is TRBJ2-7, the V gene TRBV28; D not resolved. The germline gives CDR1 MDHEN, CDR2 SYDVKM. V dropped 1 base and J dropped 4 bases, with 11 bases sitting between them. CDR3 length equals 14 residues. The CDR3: CASSLLMEIYEQYF. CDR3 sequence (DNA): TGTGCCAGCAGTTTATTAATGGAGATTTACGAGCAGTACTTC.

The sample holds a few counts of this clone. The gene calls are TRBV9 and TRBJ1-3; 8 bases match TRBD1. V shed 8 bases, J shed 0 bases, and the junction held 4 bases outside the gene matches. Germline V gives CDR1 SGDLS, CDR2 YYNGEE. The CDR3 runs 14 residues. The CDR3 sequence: CASAQGVSGNTIYF. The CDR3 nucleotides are TGTGCCAGTGCACAGGGGGTCTCTGGAAACACCATATATTTT.

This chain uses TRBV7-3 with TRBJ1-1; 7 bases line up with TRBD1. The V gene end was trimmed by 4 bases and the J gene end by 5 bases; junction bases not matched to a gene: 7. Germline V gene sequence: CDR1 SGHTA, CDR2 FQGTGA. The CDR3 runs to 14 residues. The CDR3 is CASSSEGALTEAFF. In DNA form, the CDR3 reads TGTGCCAGCAGCTCGGAGGGGGCCCTAACTGAAGCTTTCTTT.

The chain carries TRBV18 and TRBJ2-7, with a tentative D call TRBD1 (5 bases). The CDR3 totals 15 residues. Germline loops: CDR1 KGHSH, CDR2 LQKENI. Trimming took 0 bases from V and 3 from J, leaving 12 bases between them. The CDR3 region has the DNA TGTGCCAGCTCACCACCGCTAGGACACCTCTACGAGCAGTACTTC. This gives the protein CASSPPLGHLYEQYF.

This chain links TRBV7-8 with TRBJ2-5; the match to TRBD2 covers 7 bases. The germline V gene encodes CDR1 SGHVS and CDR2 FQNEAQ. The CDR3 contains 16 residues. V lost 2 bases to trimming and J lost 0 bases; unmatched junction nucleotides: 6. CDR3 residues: CASSLQASGNQETQYF. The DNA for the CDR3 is TGTGCCAGCAGCTTACAGGCTAGCGGCAACCAAGAGACCCAGTACTTC.

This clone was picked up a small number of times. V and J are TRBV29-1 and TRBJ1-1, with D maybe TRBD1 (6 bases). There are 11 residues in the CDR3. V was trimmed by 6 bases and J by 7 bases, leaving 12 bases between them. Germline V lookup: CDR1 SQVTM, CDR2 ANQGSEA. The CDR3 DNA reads TGCAGCGTGACCGGGGGGCTTGAAGCTTTCTTT. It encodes CSVTGGLEAFF.

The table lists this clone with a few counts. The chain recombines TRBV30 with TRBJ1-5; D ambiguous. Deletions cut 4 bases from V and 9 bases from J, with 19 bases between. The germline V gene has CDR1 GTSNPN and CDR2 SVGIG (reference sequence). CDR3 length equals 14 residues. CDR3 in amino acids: CAWTPGGEPGPQHF. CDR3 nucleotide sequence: TGTGCCTGGACCCCGGGCGGGGAGCCAGGGCCCCAGCATTTT.

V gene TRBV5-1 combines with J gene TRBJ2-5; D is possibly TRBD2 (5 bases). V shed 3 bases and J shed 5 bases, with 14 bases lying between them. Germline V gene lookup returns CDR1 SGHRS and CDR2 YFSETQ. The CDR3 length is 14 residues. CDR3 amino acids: CASSWTGFGETQYF. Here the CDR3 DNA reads TGCGCCAGCAGCTGGACGGGGTTCGGGGAGACCCAGTACTTC.

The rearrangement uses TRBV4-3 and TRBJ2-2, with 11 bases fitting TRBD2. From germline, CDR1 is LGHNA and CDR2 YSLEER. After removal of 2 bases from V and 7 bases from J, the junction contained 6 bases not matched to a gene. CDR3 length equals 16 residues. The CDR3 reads CASSQPRGTSGGELFF. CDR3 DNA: TGCGCCAGCAGCCAACCTAGAGGGACTAGCGGCGGGGAGCTGTTTTTT.

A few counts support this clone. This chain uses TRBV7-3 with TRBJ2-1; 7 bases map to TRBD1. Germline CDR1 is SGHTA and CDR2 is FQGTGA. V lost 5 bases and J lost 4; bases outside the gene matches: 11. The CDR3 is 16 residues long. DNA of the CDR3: TGTGCCAGCAGCGACCAACCGGGACAGAGGTACAATGAGCAGTTCTTC. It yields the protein CASSDQPGQRYNEQFF.

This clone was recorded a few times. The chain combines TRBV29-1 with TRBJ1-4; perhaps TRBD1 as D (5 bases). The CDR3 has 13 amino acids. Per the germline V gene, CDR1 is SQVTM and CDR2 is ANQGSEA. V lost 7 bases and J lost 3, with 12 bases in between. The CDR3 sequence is CSAGDRANEKLFF. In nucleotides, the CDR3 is TGCAGCGCGGGGGACCGAGCTAATGAAAAACTGTTTTTT. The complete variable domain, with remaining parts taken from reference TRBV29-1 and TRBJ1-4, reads SAVISQKPSRDICQRGTSLTIQCQVDSQVTMMFWYRQQPGQSLTLIATANQGSEATYESGFVIDKFPISRPNLTFSTLTVSNMSPEDSSIYLCSAGDRANEKLFFGSGTQLSVL.

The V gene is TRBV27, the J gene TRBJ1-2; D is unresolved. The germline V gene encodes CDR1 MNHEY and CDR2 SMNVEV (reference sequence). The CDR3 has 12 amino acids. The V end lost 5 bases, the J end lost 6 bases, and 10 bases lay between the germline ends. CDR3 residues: CASSSTADGYTF. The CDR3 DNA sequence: TGTGCCAGCAGTAGCACCGCGGATGGCTACACCTTC.

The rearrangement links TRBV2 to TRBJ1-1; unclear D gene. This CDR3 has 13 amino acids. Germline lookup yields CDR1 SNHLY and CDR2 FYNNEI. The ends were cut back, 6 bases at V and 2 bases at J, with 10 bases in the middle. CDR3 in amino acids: CASRRQVNTEAFF. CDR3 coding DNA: TGTGCCAGCAGGCGACAAGTCAACACTGAAGCTTTCTTT.

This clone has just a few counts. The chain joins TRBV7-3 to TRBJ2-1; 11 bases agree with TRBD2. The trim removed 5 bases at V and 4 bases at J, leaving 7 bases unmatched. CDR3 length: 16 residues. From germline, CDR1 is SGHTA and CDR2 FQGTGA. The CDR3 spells CASSGGLAGAYNEQFF. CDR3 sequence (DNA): TGTGCCAGCAGCGGCGGACTAGCGGGCGCGTACAATGAGCAGTTCTTC.

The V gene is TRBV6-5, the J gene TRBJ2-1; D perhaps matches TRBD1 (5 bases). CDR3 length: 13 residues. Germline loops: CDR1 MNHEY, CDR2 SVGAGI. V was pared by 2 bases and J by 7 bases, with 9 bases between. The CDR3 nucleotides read TGTGCCAGCAGTTACCGGACATATAATGAGCAGTTCTTC. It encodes CASSYRTYNEQFF.

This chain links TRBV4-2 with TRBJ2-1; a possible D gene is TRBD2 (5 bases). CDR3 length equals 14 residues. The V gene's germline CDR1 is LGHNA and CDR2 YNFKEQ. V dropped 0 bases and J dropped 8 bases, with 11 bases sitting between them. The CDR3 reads CASSQDTAADEQFF. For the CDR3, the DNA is TGTGCCAGCAGCCAAGATACAGCGGCCGATGAGCAGTTCTTC.

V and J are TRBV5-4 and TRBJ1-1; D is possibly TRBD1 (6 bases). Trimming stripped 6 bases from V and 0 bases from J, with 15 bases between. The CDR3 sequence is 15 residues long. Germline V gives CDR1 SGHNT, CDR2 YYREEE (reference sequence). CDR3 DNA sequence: TGTGCCAGCACTGGCAGGGGTGACATGAACACTGAAGCTTTCTTT. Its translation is CASTGRGDMNTEAFF. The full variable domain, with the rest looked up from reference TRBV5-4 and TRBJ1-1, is ETGVTQSPTHLIKTRGQQVTLRCSSQSGHNTVSWYQQALGQGPQFIFQYYREEENGRGNFPPRFSGLQFPNYSSELNVNALELDDSALYLCASTGRGDMNTEAFFGQGTRLTVV.

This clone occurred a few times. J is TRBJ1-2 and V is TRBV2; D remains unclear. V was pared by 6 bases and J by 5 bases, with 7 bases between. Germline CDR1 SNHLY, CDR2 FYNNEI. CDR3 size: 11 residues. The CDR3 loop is CASSGEYGYTF. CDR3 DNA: TGTGCCAGCAGCGGGGAATATGGCTACACCTTC.

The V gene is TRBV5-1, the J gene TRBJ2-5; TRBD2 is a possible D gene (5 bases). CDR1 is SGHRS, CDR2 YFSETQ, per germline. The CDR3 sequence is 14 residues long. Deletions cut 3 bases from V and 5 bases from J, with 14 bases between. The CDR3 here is CASSSGWEGETQYF. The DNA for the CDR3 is TGCGCCAGCAGCTCGGGGTGGGAAGGGGAGACCCAGTACTTC. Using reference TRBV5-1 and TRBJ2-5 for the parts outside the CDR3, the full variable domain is KAGVTQTPRYLIKTRGQQVTLSCSPISGHRSVSWYQQTPGQGLQFLFEYFSETQRNKGNFPGRFSGRQFSNSRSEMNVSTLELGDSALYLCASSSGWEGETQYFGPGTRLLVL.

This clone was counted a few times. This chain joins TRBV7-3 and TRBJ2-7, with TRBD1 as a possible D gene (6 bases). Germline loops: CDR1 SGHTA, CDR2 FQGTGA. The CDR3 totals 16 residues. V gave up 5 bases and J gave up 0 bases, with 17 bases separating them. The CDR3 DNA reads TGTGCCAGCAGCCCCCGTGGACAGCTATACTCCTACGAGCAGTACTTC. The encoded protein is CASSPRGQLYSYEQYF.

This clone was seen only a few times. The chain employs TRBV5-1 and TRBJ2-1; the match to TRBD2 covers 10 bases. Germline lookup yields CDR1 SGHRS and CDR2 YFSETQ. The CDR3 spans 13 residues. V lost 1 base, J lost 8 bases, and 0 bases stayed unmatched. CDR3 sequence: CASSLLAGDEQFF. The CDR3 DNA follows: TGCGCCAGCAGCTTGCTAGCGGGGGATGAGCAGTTCTTC.

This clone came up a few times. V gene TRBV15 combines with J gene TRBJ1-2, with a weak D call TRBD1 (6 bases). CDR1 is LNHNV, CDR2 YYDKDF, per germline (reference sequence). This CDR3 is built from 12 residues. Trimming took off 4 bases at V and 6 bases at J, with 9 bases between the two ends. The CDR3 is CATSTGVDGYTF. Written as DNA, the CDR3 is TGTGCCACCAGCACAGGGGTAGATGGCTACACCTTC. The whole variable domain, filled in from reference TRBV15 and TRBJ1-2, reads DAMVIQNPRYQVTQFGKPVTLSCSQTLNHNVMYWYQQKSSQAPKLLFHYYDKDFNNEADTPDNFQSRRPNTSFCFLDIRSPGLGDTAMYLCATSTGVDGYTFGSGTRLTVV.

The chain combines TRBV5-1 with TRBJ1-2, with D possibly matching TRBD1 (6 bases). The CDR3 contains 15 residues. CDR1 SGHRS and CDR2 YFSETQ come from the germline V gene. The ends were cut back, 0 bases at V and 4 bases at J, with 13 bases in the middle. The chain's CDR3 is CASSLALGALYGYTF. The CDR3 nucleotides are TGCGCCAGCAGCTTGGCCCTGGGGGCTCTCTATGGCTACACCTTC.

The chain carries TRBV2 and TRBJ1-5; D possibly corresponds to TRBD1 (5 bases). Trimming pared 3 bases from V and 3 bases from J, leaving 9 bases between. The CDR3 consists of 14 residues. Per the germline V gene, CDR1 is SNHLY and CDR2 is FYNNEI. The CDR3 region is CASSDYRNNQPQHF. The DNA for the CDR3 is TGTGCCAGCAGTGACTACAGGAACAATCAGCCCCAGCATTTT.

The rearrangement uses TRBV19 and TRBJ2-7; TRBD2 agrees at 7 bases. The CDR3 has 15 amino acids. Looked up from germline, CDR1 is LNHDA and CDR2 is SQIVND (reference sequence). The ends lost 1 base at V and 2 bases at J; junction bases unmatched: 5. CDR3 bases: TGTGCCAGTAGTATAGGAGGCGGGGGACCCTACGAGCAGTACTTC. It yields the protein CASSIGGGGPYEQYF.

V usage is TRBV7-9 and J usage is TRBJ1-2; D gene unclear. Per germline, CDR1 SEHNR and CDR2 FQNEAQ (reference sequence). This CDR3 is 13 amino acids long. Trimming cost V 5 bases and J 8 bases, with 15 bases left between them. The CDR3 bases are TGTGCCAGCAGCCCCCGCGGGCCACGGGGCTACACCTTC. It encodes CASSPRGPRGYTF.

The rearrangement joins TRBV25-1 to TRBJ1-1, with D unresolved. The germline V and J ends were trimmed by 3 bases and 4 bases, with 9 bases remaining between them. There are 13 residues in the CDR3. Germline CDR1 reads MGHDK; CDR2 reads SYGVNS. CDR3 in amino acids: CASSDGGRTEAFF. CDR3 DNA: TGTGCCAGCAGTGATGGCGGGCGCACTGAAGCTTTCTTT.

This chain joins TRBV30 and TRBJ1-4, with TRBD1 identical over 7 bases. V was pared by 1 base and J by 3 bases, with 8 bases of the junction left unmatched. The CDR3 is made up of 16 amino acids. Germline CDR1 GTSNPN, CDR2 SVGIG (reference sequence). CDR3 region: CAWSGTTGMPNEKLFF. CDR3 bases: TGTGCCTGGAGTGGAACGACAGGGATGCCTAATGAAAAACTGTTTTTT.